The 25 T cell receptor beta chains reported below all come from one sample, sequenced in a study of graft-versus-host responses after intestinal transplantation. Sequencing was performed with immunoSEQ multiplex PCR; in TCRdb, only in-frame clones are kept and a portion is missing. The repertoire includes approximately 25,000 clones, about 93% of them detected once, and around 0.82% sits in the top ten. The sample here was PBMCs, taken around 30 days after intestinal transplant. Receptors were obtained from a human patient who received an intestinal transplant, so some T cells may come from the graft donor.

The chain carries TRBV5-4 and TRBJ2-2; D might be TRBD1 or TRBD2, each matching 5 bases. Germline V gene data show CDR1 as SGHNT and CDR2 as YYREEE (reference sequence). V was trimmed by 1 base and J by 6 bases, leaving 13 bases between them. This CDR3 is built from 15 residues. The CDR3 spells CASSLNLGGSGELFF. In DNA form, the CDR3 reads TGTGCCAGCAGCTTGAATCTTGGGGGTTCCGGGGAGCTGTTTTTT.

The V gene is TRBV27, the J gene TRBJ1-5; D remains unclear. V shed 5 bases and J shed 0 bases, with 5 bases lying between them. The CDR3 spans 13 residues. In germline, CDR1 is MNHEY, CDR2 SMNVEV (reference sequence). CDR3: CASSTYSNQPQHF. The CDR3 coding sequence is TGTGCCAGCAGTACCTATAGCAATCAGCCCCAGCATTTT.

This sequence joins TRBV7-9 and TRBJ1-1, with TRBD1 as a possible D gene (6 bases). V was shortened by 2 bases and J by 11 bases, with 18 bases between the two germline ends. Germline V gives CDR1 SEHNR, CDR2 FQNEAQ (reference sequence). This CDR3 comprises 14 residues. The CDR3 loop is CASSLFSDSGRAFF. DNA of the CDR3: TGTGCCAGCAGCTTATTCTCGGACAGCGGGAGGGCTTTCTTT. Complete variable domain (other parts from reference TRBV7-9 and TRBJ1-1): DTGVSQNPRHKITKRGQNVTFRCDPISEHNRLYWYRQTLGQGPEFLTYFQNEAQLEKSRLLSDRFSAERPKGSFSTLEIQRTEQGDSAMYLCASSLFSDSGRAFFGQGTRLTVV.

The CDR3 coding sequence is TGTGCCAGCAGCGCAAAGACAGGGATGAACACTGAAGCTTTCTTT. It yields the protein CASSAKTGMNTEAFF. This sequence joins TRBV7-9 and TRBJ1-1, with TRBD1 matching over 7 bases. The CDR3 runs to 15 residues. V trimming: 5 bases; J trimming: 0 bases; junction bases outside the gene matches: 6. Looked up from germline, CDR1 is SEHNR and CDR2 is FQNEAQ (reference sequence).

The V and J genes are TRBV5-4 and TRBJ2-7; 9 bases align to TRBD2. The ends lost 0 bases at V and 2 bases at J; junction bases unmatched: 6. The CDR3 covers 16 residues. Germline V gene sequence: CDR1 SGHNT, CDR2 YYREEE (reference sequence). As DNA, the CDR3 is TGTGCCAGCAGCTTGGGAGTAGCGGGAGTAACCTACGAGCAGTACTTC. Translated, it gives CASSLGVAGVTYEQYF.

The CDR3 is CATSRVLDSNQPQHF. Here the CDR3 DNA reads TGTGCCACCAGCAGAGTCCTCGATAGCAATCAGCCCCAGCATTTT. V usage is TRBV15 and J usage is TRBJ1-5, with D uncertain. The CDR3 spans 15 residues. From germline, CDR1 is LNHNV and CDR2 YYDKDF (reference sequence). V was pared by 1 base and J by 0 bases, with 7 bases between. The full variable domain, with the rest looked up from reference TRBV15 and TRBJ1-5, is DAMVIQNPRYQVTQFGKPVTLSCSQTLNHNVMYWYQQKSSQAPKLLFHYYDKDFNNEADTPDNFQSRRPNTSFCFLDIRSPGLGDTAMYLCATSRVLDSNQPQHFGDGTRLSIL.

The chain carries TRBV7-6 and TRBJ2-2; no clear D. V was cut by 5 bases and J by 1 base, with 5 bases left in between. This CDR3 spans 13 amino acids. Germline V gives CDR1 SGHVS, CDR2 FNYEAQ. CDR3 residues: CASSPVNTGELFF. CDR3 bases: TGTGCCAGCAGCCCAGTGAACACCGGGGAGCTGTTTTTT.

J is TRBJ1-1 and V is TRBV11-2, with unresolved D. The CDR3 is 12 amino acids. With 5 bases removed from V and 6 bases from J, the gap between germline ends came to 10 bases. Germline V gives CDR1 SGHAT, CDR2 FQNNGV. Here the CDR3 reads CASSPKVSEAFF. The DNA of the CDR3 is TGTGCCAGCAGCCCTAAGGTCTCTGAAGCTTTCTTT.

This clone has only one observation. This chain uses TRBV7-8 with TRBJ1-5, with D possibly TRBD1 on 5 matching bases. There are 12 residues in the CDR3. V was trimmed by 3 bases and J by 9 bases, leaving 9 bases between them. The germline gives CDR1 SGHVS, CDR2 FQNEAQ. The CDR3, as DNA: TGTGCCAGCAGCTTGGAGGGGCGGCCCCAGCATTTT. Amino acid sequence: CASSLEGRPQHF.

V gene TRBV6-6 combines with J gene TRBJ1-3; perhaps TRBD1 as D (6 bases). The V gene's germline CDR1 is MNHNY and CDR2 SVGAGI (reference sequence). V lost 6 bases, J lost 3 bases, and 15 bases lay in between. CDR3 size: 15 residues. The CDR3 spells CASSTGLENGNTIYF. CDR3 coding DNA: TGTGCCAGCAGCACAGGGTTGGAGAATGGAAACACCATATATTTT.

The J gene is TRBJ2-4, the V gene TRBV5-5; perhaps TRBD2 as D (6 bases). CDR3 size: 16 residues. Trimming pared 2 bases from V and 1 base from J, leaving 13 bases between. CDR1 and CDR2 from the germline V gene are SGHKS and YYEKEE (reference sequence). The CDR3 nucleotides are TGTGCCAGCAGCTTCGCCCTAGGAGGGGCCAAAAACATTCAGTACTTC. As protein: CASSFALGGAKNIQYF.

The V and J genes are TRBV5-1 and TRBJ2-1; D unclear. The CDR3 sequence is 12 residues long. Germline V gene data show CDR1 as SGHRS and CDR2 as YFSETQ. The V and J ends lost 0 bases and 2 bases respectively, with 0 bases between them. CDR3 in DNA: TGCGCCAGCAGCTTGGCCTACAATGAGCAGTTCTTC. It encodes CASSLAYNEQFF.

The gene calls are TRBV7-2 and TRBJ1-1; no definite D call. V was cut by 1 base and J by 1 base, with 7 bases left in between. CDR1 and CDR2 (germline): SGHTA, FQGNSA. This CDR3 contains 14 residues. The CDR3 loop reads CASSLEAGNTEAFF. CDR3 nucleotide sequence: TGTGCCAGCAGCTTAGAGGCAGGGAACACTGAAGCTTTCTTT.

The J gene is TRBJ2-5, the V gene TRBV6-1; TRBD2 matches at 9 bases. V shed 11 bases and J 0 bases; nucleotides not matched to a gene: 7. This CDR3 region has 14 residues. Looked up from germline, CDR1 is MNHNS and CDR2 is SASEGT. The CDR3: CAGTSGLNQETQYF. CDR3 nucleotide sequence: TGTGCCGGCACTAGCGGGTTAAACCAAGAGACCCAGTACTTC.

The V and J genes are TRBV9 and TRBJ2-1, with no clear D. The CDR3 length is 15 residues. Germline-derived CDR1 and CDR2 are SGDLS and YYNGEE. V was clipped by 3 bases and J by 6 bases, with 16 bases between them. CDR3 DNA sequence: TGTGCCAGCAGCGGGCCAGGATACATGAGCAATGAGCAGTTCTTC. It encodes CASSGPGYMSNEQFF.

This clone was recorded once. The V call is TRBV7-8, the J call TRBJ1-5; D might be TRBD1 (6 bases). V was cut by 5 bases and J by 0 bases, with 8 bases left in between. The CDR3 consists of 14 residues. Germline lookup yields CDR1 SGHVS and CDR2 FQNEAQ. The CDR3 bases are TGTGCCAGCAGCAGGGACACTAGCAATCAGCCCCAGCATTTT. This gives the protein CASSRDTSNQPQHF.

The chain is built from TRBV6-6 and TRBJ2-2; 7 bases map to TRBD1. The J segment lost 3 bases and the V segment lost 6 bases, leaving 7 bases of the junction unmatched. The length of the CDR3 is 15 residues. The germline CDR1 and CDR2 sequences are MNHNY and SVGAGI (reference sequence). The CDR3 region is CASSYRQGDTGELFF. The DNA of the CDR3 is TGTGCCAGCAGCTACCGACAGGGAGACACCGGGGAGCTGTTTTTT.

The chain recombines TRBV4-3 with TRBJ2-3; tentatively, D is TRBD2 (6 bases). The CDR3 consists of 17 residues. V was clipped by 3 bases and J by 6 bases, with 22 bases between them. The V gene's germline CDR1 is LGHNA and CDR2 YSLEER. CDR3 DNA: TGCGCCAGCAGCCAGGACTATTCTCCCGTCGAGGGGGATACGCAGTATTTT. Amino acids: CASSQDYSPVEGDTQYF.

The V and J genes are TRBV7-9 and TRBJ1-1; the D gene is possibly TRBD1 (5 bases). Trimming pared 4 bases from V and 1 base from J, leaving 7 bases between. CDR1 and CDR2 (germline): SEHNR, FQNEAQ (reference sequence). The CDR3 loop spans 13 amino acids. Written as DNA, the CDR3 is TGTGCCAGCAGCTGGGGGTCGAACACTGAAGCTTTCTTT. Translated, it gives CASSWGSNTEAFF.

This clone has just a few counts. V gene TRBV7-2 combines with J gene TRBJ1-2; D unresolved. V was trimmed by 0 bases and J by 4 bases, leaving 12 bases between them. Germline values: CDR1 SGHTA, CDR2 FQGNSA. The CDR3 covers 15 residues. CDR3 nucleotide sequence: TGTGCCAGCAGCTTAGCCCATGGAGGCCCCTATGGCTACACCTTC. Encoded protein: CASSLAHGGPYGYTF.

Written as DNA, the CDR3 is TGTGCCAGTAGTATGGGGTGGGCTGAGCAGTTCTTC. It yields the protein CASSMGWAEQFF. V usage is TRBV19 and J usage is TRBJ2-1, with D unclear. The ends were cut back, 3 bases at V and 9 bases at J, with 9 bases in the middle. This CDR3 has 12 residues. Germline V gives CDR1 LNHDA, CDR2 SQIVND (reference sequence).

The chain has TRBV5-6 and TRBJ1-6; D gene ambiguous. The V gene lost 0 bases and the J gene lost 8 bases, with 6 bases spanning the gap. Germline-derived CDR1 and CDR2 are SGHDT and YYEEEE. This CDR3 spans 13 amino acids. CDR3: CASSLDRYSPLHF. In DNA form, the CDR3 reads TGTGCCAGCAGCTTGGATAGGTATTCACCCCTCCACTTT.

The chain recombines TRBV5-6 with TRBJ2-7; tentatively, D is TRBD2 (5 bases). CDR1 SGHDT and CDR2 YYEEEE come from the germline V gene. The CDR3 runs 16 residues. The ends were cut back, 4 bases at V and 3 bases at J, with 20 bases in the middle. The CDR3 nucleotides read TGTGCCAGCAGCCCAACCGGACTGCGGGTCGTCTACGAGCAGTACTTC. Amino acids: CASSPTGLRVVYEQYF.

This clone was detected only once. The rearrangement uses TRBV6-5 and TRBJ2-1; tentative D call: TRBD1 (5 bases). Germline CDR1 reads MNHEY; CDR2 reads SVGAGI. This CDR3 has 16 residues. V gave up 0 bases and J gave up 1 base, with 10 bases separating them. In DNA form, the CDR3 reads TGTGCCAGCAGTTACTCGAACCAGGGTTCCTACAATGAGCAGTTCTTC. It specifies CASSYSNQGSYNEQFF.

The chain employs TRBV6-1 and TRBJ2-1; TRBD1 or TRBD2 may be the D gene (5 bases each). The CDR3 consists of 17 residues. Germline-derived CDR1 and CDR2 are MNHNS and SASEGT. Trimming took off 6 bases at V and 4 bases at J, with 22 bases between the two ends. CDR3 sequence reads: CASSEPTLGRRYNEQFF. CDR3 sequence (DNA): TGTGCCAGCAGCGAACCTACCTTGGGACGTAGATACAATGAGCAGTTCTTC.